Sequencing of this T cell receptor beta chain was carried out in a study of metastatic and nonmetastatic thyroid tumors. Notes on this clone: The antigen is not known.

Trimming took 6 bases from V and 5 from J; bases not matched to a gene: 11. The CDR3 totals 16 residues. In germline, CDR1 is SGHRS, CDR2 YFSETQ. TCRdb recomputed clones from the PCR reads via MiXCR. This sample carries 80,000 to 85,000 clones, under 15% of them seen once, and the ten largest clones take around 10%. Patients had received no treatment of any kind before thyroid surgery. The study, taken as a whole, reports: Significantly higher TCR beta diversity was reportedly seen in malignant thyroid tumors than benign nodules, in blood and tumor.

The chain uses TRBV5-1 and TRBJ2-3, with 11 bases lining up with TRBD2. The sequenced sample consisted of tumor tissue. This receptor was taken from a female donor with papillary thyroid cancer or a benign thyroid nodule (not recorded which). Some clones in this sample may be carry-over from other donors' samples. The CDR3 nucleotides read TGCGCCAGCATATGCAAACCGGGACTAGCGGTAGATACGCAGTATTTT. This encodes CASICKPGLAVDTQYF.